Listed below are T cell receptor beta chains from one sample, sequenced in a study of shared clonotypes between healthy human individuals. The data were produced by immunoSEQ multiplex PCR, yet TCRdb's version contains in-frame clones alone and is incomplete. The repertoire holds roughly 2.2 million clones, with just over 90% as singletons. The source material was naive CD4+ T cells from PBMCs. The origin of the receptors is a man aged 18 to 29 in good health. Some clones in this sample may be carry-over from other donors' samples. CDR3s include the opening cysteine and the closing phenylalanine or tryptophan.

V: TRBV19
J: TRBJ1-4
CDR3: CASRVTGTVRKLFF

V: TRBV28
J: TRBJ1-5
CDR3: CASINRGGQPQHF

V: TRBV6-5
J: TRBJ2-2
CDR3: CASSREYRGTGELFF

V: TRBV9
J: TRBJ2-1
CDR3: CASSLGLAGVNEQFF

V: TRBV4-1
J: TRBJ2-3
CDR3: CASSPPPSAFSRDTQYF

V: TRBV6-5
J: TRBJ1-1
CDR3: CASARRPWAEAFF

V: TRBV20-1
J: TRBJ1-2
CDR3: CSAREDRTASF

V: TRBV6-5
J: TRBJ2-7
CDR3: CASIHSWGGGYEQYF

V: TRBV6-5
J: TRBJ1-2
CDR3: CASSYRHINYGYTF

V: TRBV5-1
J: TRBJ1-1
CDR3: CASSFVGGTEAFF

V: TRBV27
J: TRBJ2-7
CDR3: CASTRTVSNSYEQYF

V: TRBV28
J: TRBJ1-5
CDR3: CASSFWQTNQPQHF

V: TRBV27
J: TRBJ1-2
CDR3: CASSLSSGRPGGVYGYTF

V: TRBV28
J: TRBJ2-5
CDR3: CASSLRETQYF

V: TRBV19
J: TRBJ2-5
CDR3: CASSIASRGRQETQYF

V: TRBV7-9
J: TRBJ2-5
CDR3: CASSLDRDSKIWETQYF

V: TRBV28
J: TRBJ1-1
CDR3: CASRGGSRGAFF

V: TRBV6-5
J: TRBJ1-3
CDR3: CASIKREGSGNTIYF

V: TRBV9
J: TRBJ2-5
CDR3: CASSAGGRQETQYF

V: TRBV7-2
J: TRBJ2-7
CDR3: CASSQFDRGRNEQYF

V: TRBV18
J: TRBJ2-7
CDR3: CASSTRGGGSYEQYF

V: TRBV7-8
J: TRBJ2-7
CDR3: CASSLEGRREQYF

V: TRBV29-1
J: TRBJ2-7
CDR3: CSVKGVLSSEQYF

V: TRBV5-1
J: TRBJ1-4
CDR3: CASSLEWSRSEKLFF

V: TRBV12-5
J: TRBJ2-1
CDR3: CASGLVLTSGYNEQFF

V: TRBV5-1
J: TRBJ1-1
CDR3: CASSPGGANTEAFF

V: TRBV5-1
J: TRBJ2-7
CDR3: CASSLAVIGTGVWYF

V: TRBV7-3
J: TRBJ2-3
CDR3: CASSPGSHATDTQYF

V: TRBV10-1
J: TRBJ1-2
CDR3: CATGLGGRVNHYGYTF

V: TRBV2
J: TRBJ1-5
CDR3: CASSQGGNQPQHF

V: TRBV7-9
J: TRBJ2-7
CDR3: CASSSVTGYEQYF

V: TRBV6-5
J: TRBJ1-2
CDR3: CASSYSGRLYGYTF

V: TRBV27
J: TRBJ2-5
CDR3: CASSLSALQETQYF

V: TRBV7-2
J: TRBJ1-2
CDR3: CASSPTSAPFDYGYTF

V: TRBV28
J: TRBJ1-1
CDR3: CATVDRENTEAFF

V: TRBV30
J: TRBJ1-1
CDR3: CAWNRGTEAFF

V: TRBV9
J: TRBJ2-1
CDR3: CASSVGHGEQFF

V: TRBV2
J: TRBJ1-2
CDR3: CASSPPGVLHYGYTF

V: TRBV19
J: TRBJ2-4
CDR3: CASSVMVLEATIQYF

V: TRBV2
J: TRBJ2-7
CDR3: CASRPRQGSSYEQYF

V: TRBV5-1
J: TRBJ2-2
CDR3: CASSSTRAGELFF

V: TRBV4-1
J: TRBJ2-5
CDR3: CASSPGTAIQETQYF

V: TRBV6-1
J: TRBJ1-2
CDR3: CASKDRGRDGYTF

V: TRBV15
J: TRBJ2-7
CDR3: CATSRVAGVSYEQYF

V: TRBV28
J: TRBJ2-3
CDR3: CASSPPRAAGEYTDTQYF

V: TRBV6-1
J: TRBJ2-1
CDR3: CASSLGQGLNNEQFF

V: TRBV28
J: TRBJ2-7
CDR3: CASSLGTLSYEQYF

V: TRBV18
J: TRBJ2-7
CDR3: CASSPPSGTQYEQYF

V: TRBV7-3
J: TRBJ2-2
CDR3: CASSLTRAAVTGELFF

V: TRBV5-1
J: TRBJ1-1
CDR3: CASSSNPGQGTEAFF

V: TRBV30
J: TRBJ1-2
CDR3: CAWLRLIGDGYTF

V: TRBV27
J: TRBJ2-2
CDR3: CASRRLETGELFF

V: TRBV6-5
J: TRBJ1-4
CDR3: CASSYLSNPTNEKLFF